Sequencing of this TCR beta chain was carried out in a study of blood T cells in healthy people across ages. General study findings and limits: There were more naive CD4+ cells and higher diversity in long-lived donors than in aged donors. Estimates based on one million T cells were treated as lower bounds.

With a J-beta primer mix and a sample-barcoded 5' primer, a second PCR ran roughly 7 to 11 cycles. There were at least 2.5 million CDR3-containing paired-end reads obtained from each sample. Via MiXCR, TCRdb re-called the 5' RACE reads, giving one row per CDR3 protein. This repertoire shows 1.5 million to 2 million distinct CDR3 sequences, about 50% found once; its top ten account for 2% to 2.5%. Peripheral blood from each donor was collected in a volume of 8 to 10 milliliters. About this clonotype: Its antigen is not known.

This sequence originates from a woman in her forties in good health. The sequencing input was blood.

This chain's CDR3 is CASIRTGLNTEAFF. The CDR3 nucleotides read TGTGCCAGCATCAGGACAGGGCTAAACACTGAAGCTTTCTTT. This chain links TRBV2 with TRBJ1-1, with TRBD1 matching 8 bases. The CDR3 consists of 14 residues. The V and J ends lost 7 bases and 2 bases, in that order; junction bases with no gene match: 6. Germline-derived CDR1 and CDR2 are SNHLY and FYNNEI.